This T cell receptor (beta chain) was obtained from a study of T cell repertoires in cytomegalovirus infection. About the research overall: Public TCR beta signatures were indicative of both CMV infection and a matching HLA type.

The CDR3 is 16 amino acids. V trimming: 4 bases; J trimming: 1 base; junction bases outside the gene matches: 8. CDR1 SGHDT and CDR2 YYEEEE come from the germline V gene. Using its own MiXCR run on the reads, TCRdb lists one record per CDR3 protein. The profile shows 250,000 or so distinct CDR3 sequences, around 15% of them singletons. Study-level results: Cumulative frequency (of public TCR beta family members) identified carriers of CMV plus the relevant HLA. What dominated the ex vivo response were HLA-C-restricted CMV-specific TCR beta clonotypes.

This clonotype has only a few counts. The antigen is unknown. The sample taken for sequencing was CD8+ T cells from PBMCs. This chain uses TRBV5-6 with TRBJ2-1, with 7 bases lining up with TRBD1. The receptor was derived from a human donor in good health (CMV status not recorded). Some clones in this sample may be carry-over from other donors' samples. The CDR3 loop is CASSDTGASSYNEQFF. CDR3 nucleotide sequence: TGTGCCAGCAGCGACACAGGGGCTTCGTCCTACAATGAGCAGTTCTTC. Variable domain in full (rest from reference TRBV5-6 and TRBJ2-1): DAGVTQSPTHLIKTRGQQVTLRCSPKSGHDTVSWYQQALGQGPQFIFQYYEEEERQRGNFPDRFSGHQFPNYSSELNVNALLLGDSALYLCASSDTGASSYNEQFFGPGTRLTVL.